The T cell receptor beta chain described here comes from a study of blood T cell repertoires in COVID-19. Assay used: immunoSEQ multiplex PCR; TCRdb lists only in-frame clones, some missing. The sample has some 190,000 clones, roughly nine tenths seen once; the top ten hold 2% to 2.5%. The sample was PBMCs or T cells enriched from blood (not recorded which). The source of this sequence is a woman in her thirties or forties with acute COVID-19.

The CDR3 loop reads CASSQLAANYGYTF. The CDR3 DNA sequence: TGTGCCAGCAGCCAATTGGCCGCAAACTATGGCTACACCTTC. The chain couples TRBV16 to TRBJ1-2; D is ambiguous. The V gene's germline CDR1 is KGHSY and CDR2 FQNENV. The CDR3 covers 14 residues. The ends were cut back, 1 base at V and 2 bases at J, with 8 bases in the middle.